The 10 T cell receptor beta chains below come from one sample, sequenced in a study of beta chain features in type 1 diabetes. General observations from the study: When Type 1 diabetes patients were examined, their TCRB CDR3s proved moderately but significantly shorter in all four CD4+ subsets.

Of the isolated RNA, all was reverse transcribed, and so the sequenced material was expressed TCRB transcripts. Only in-frame clones appear in the TCRdb table, and some are missing; sequencing was by immunoSEQ multiplex PCR. The profile shows roughly 350,000 clones, 9.5% to 10% of them singletons. Their antigen targets remain unknown. Sequencing was carried out using central memory CD4+ T cells from blood. Receptors originate from a man aged 25-45 years with type 1 diabetes.

The chain uses TRBV30 and TRBJ2-5; 7 bases are shared with TRBD1. With 8 bases clipped from V and 2 bases from J, the junction kept 8 bases outside the gene matches. The germline V gene encodes CDR1 GTSNPN and CDR2 SVGIG (reference sequence). The CDR3 runs to 13 residues. The CDR3 DNA sequence: TGTGCCGGAACCGGGACAGCTCAAGAGACCCAGTACTTC. This sequence encodes CAGTGTAQETQYF.

A few counts support this clone. The chain carries TRBV9 and TRBJ2-1; D not resolved. Trimming left V 2 bases short and J 7 bases short, with 13 bases between. Germline assignment: CDR1 SGDLS and CDR2 YYNGEE. The CDR3 runs to 14 residues. The CDR3 sequence: CASSVSLRENEQFF. The CDR3 DNA follows: TGTGCCAGCAGCGTTTCTCTGCGTGAGAATGAGCAGTTCTTC.

The chain employs TRBV27 and TRBJ1-5; D ambiguous. The germline CDR1 and CDR2 sequences are MNHEY and SMNVEV (reference sequence). V was trimmed by 2 bases and J by 7 bases, leaving 9 bases between them. The CDR3 contains 13 residues. CDR3 DNA: TGTGCCAGCAGTTTAGAGGAAGGGCAGCCCCAGCATTTT. It yields the protein CASSLEEGQPQHF.

J is TRBJ2-1 and V is TRBV7-9; D uncertain. CDR1 and CDR2 from the germline V gene are SEHNR and FQNEAQ (reference sequence). V was trimmed by 1 base and J by 6 bases, leaving 10 bases between them. This CDR3 has 14 amino acids. The CDR3 here is CASSLGVGINEQFF. The CDR3 DNA reads as TGTGCCAGCAGCTTAGGGGTAGGGATCAATGAGCAGTTCTTC.

The chain combines TRBV2 with TRBJ1-1, with D unresolved. This CDR3 spans 12 amino acids. Per the germline V gene, CDR1 is SNHLY and CDR2 is FYNNEI. V was trimmed by 11 bases and J by 4 bases, leaving 14 bases between them. The CDR3 DNA sequence: TGTGCCCAAGGACGGAGGCTCACTGAAGCTTTCTTT. It encodes CAQGRRLTEAFF.

This clone was detected a few times. This sequence joins TRBV7-6 and TRBJ1-1; D gene uncertain. Germline V gives CDR1 SGHVS, CDR2 FNYEAQ. V lost 1 base and J 0 bases, leaving 3 bases between the germline ends. CDR3 size: 13 residues. The CDR3 region has the DNA TGTGCCAGCAGCTTAGTTCTGAACACTGAAGCTTTCTTT. Translating it yields CASSLVLNTEAFF.

CDR3 DNA sequence: TGCAGCGGCCGGAGGGGACAGGGCTCCTACAATGAGCAGTTCTTC. Translation: CSGRRGQGSYNEQFF. This sequence joins TRBV29-1 and TRBJ2-1, with 9 positions matching TRBD1. The V gene end was trimmed by 7 bases and the J gene end by 0 bases; junction bases not matched to a gene: 7. The CDR3 is 15 amino acids. CDR1 and CDR2 (germline): SQVTM, ANQGSEA.

This clone was observed a handful of times. The chain links TRBV18 to TRBJ2-3, with a weak D call TRBD2 (5 bases). V lost 3 bases, J lost 1 base, and 14 bases lay in between. Germline V gene lookup returns CDR1 KGHSH and CDR2 LQKENI. The CDR3 has 16 residues. CDR3 residues: CASSPVQRFRTDTQYF. In nucleotides, the CDR3 is TGTGCCAGCTCACCGGTCCAGCGGTTTCGCACAGATACGCAGTATTTT.

This clone has just a few counts. At one end, the junction sequence differs from germline, possibly due to a read error. This rearrangement joins TRBV11-2 to TRBJ1-1; D ambiguous. CDR1 is SGHAT, CDR2 FQNNGV, per germline. The CDR3 extends over 13 amino acids. CDR3 in DNA: TGTGCCAGCAGCTTAGCCAGGAACGCTGAAGCTTTCTTT. Its translation is CASSLARNAEAFF. Supplemented by reference TRBV11-2 and TRBJ1-1, the full variable domain reads EAGVAQSPRYKIIEKRQSVAFWCNPISGHATLYWYQQILGQGPKLLIQFQNNGVVDDSQLPKDRFSAERLKGVDSTLKIQPAKLEDSAVYLCASSLARNAEAFFGQGTRLTVV.

This clone was seen only a few times. The CDR3 DNA is TGTGCCAGCAGCTCCTCCTACCGTGAAACGAAGCAGTACTTC. Amino acid sequence: CASSSSYRETKQYF. This sequence joins TRBV7-9 and TRBJ2-7; D is unclear. Trimming removed 4 bases from V and 8 bases from J, with 18 bases in between. Germline V CDR1 and CDR2: SEHNR, FQNEAQ (reference sequence). CDR3 length equals 14 residues.